The sample holds one count of the clone carrying this TCR beta chain. What it recognizes is unknown. These data come from a study of long-term antiretroviral therapy in people with HIV. Study-wide results and caveats: Compared with controls, HIV repertoires showed narrower CDR3 length ranges. All blood samples came from the years 2004 to 2017, possibly under older ART regimens. It was not possible to obtain data on ART adherence, viral resistance or therapy changes.

There are 14 residues in the CDR3. The germline V gene encodes CDR1 LNHDA and CDR2 SQIVND (reference sequence). There was at least one pre-ART PBMC sample for each donor, plus at least two post-ART PBMC samples. The libraries were made with immunoSEQ v3.0 at survey level. Assay: immunoSEQ multiplex PCR; the TCRdb copy retains only in-frame clones and omits some. The repertoire includes roughly 18,000 clones, around 78% of them detected once, and 6.9% sits in the top ten. The clonotype was recovered from a man aged 45-60 years with HIV. The chain uses TRBV19 and TRBJ2-3; TRBD2 is a possible D gene (5 bases). The starting material was unsorted PBMCs, obtained 2.2 years after starting antiretroviral therapy. The CDR3 region has the DNA TGTACCACCAAGGGAGCGGTTAGCACAGATACGCAGTATTTT. Translation gives CTTKGAVSTDTQYF.